This T cell receptor beta chain comes out of a study of blood T cell repertoires in COVID-19. Study context: Samples representing acute and convalescent COVID-19 were sourced from the United States, Italy and Spain. Nucleic acid was either cDNA or gDNA, and it came from T cells, B-cell-depleted T cells, or PBMCs.

The germline V gene has CDR1 LGHDT and CDR2 YNNKEL (reference sequence). J gave up 4 bases and V 3 bases, and 16 bases lay outside the gene matches. The CDR3 is 18 residues long. Authors' processing steps: Amplifying reference gene primers gave estimates of nucleated cell counts. Some clones are missing from TCRdb's copy, which holds only in-frame ones; the method was immunoSEQ multiplex PCR. V, J and clone size reflect that table, while D and trimming were determined from the DNA. The table lists 120,000 to 150,000 clones, 80% to 85% of them singletons. Specimen: peripheral blood. This clonotype originated in a human donor in a cohort sampled during active COVID-19. This chain joins TRBV3-1 (or the pseudogene TRBV3-2) and TRBJ2-5, with 8 bases matching TRBD2. The CDR3 loop reads CASSHLRRSGGTPETQYF. The CDR3 bases are TGTGCCAGCAGCCATCTAAGGAGGAGCGGGGGTACCCCAGAGACCCAGTACTTC.